The next 32 T cell receptor beta chains were all read from a single sample in a study of control samples from healthy donors and cancer patients. Produced via immunoSEQ multiplex PCR; TCRdb's table is partial and in-frame only. This table has fewer than 200,000 clones, just over 95% appearing once. The specimen sequenced was blood. These receptors were taken from a woman aged 25 to 39 in good health.

This clone was counted once. The chain links TRBV30 to TRBJ1-1; perhaps TRBD1 as D (5 bases). The CDR3 spans 12 residues. Deletions cut 5 bases from V and 7 bases from J, with 14 bases between. Germline CDR1 is GTSNPN and CDR2 is SVGIG (reference sequence). CDR3 sequence reads: CAWWNRGVEAFF. As DNA, the CDR3 is TGTGCCTGGTGGAATCGGGGCGTTGAAGCTTTCTTT.

This chain uses TRBV21-1 with TRBJ2-3. TRBV21-1 is a known pseudogene. The CDR3 is made up of 12 amino acids. The CDR3 nucleotides read TGTGCCAGCAGAAACCGTCCGGATACGCAGTATTTT. This encodes CASRNRPDTQYF.

The genes are TRBV15 and TRBJ2-2; a weak D match, TRBD1 (5 bases). Germline lookup yields CDR1 LNHNV and CDR2 YYDKDF (reference sequence). Trimming pared 1 base from V and 6 bases from J, leaving 12 bases between. The CDR3 is 15 amino acids. The CDR3 DNA reads TGTGCCACCAGCAGAGGAGGAATGGGGCCCGGGGAGCTGTTTTTT. This codes for CATSRGGMGPGELFF.

The CDR3 reads CASSEGLRVIEKLFF. The CDR3 nucleotides read TGTGCCAGCAGTGAAGGGTTACGGGTTATTGAAAAACTGTTTTTT. V is TRBV6-1 and J is TRBJ1-4; no firm D call. The ends were cut back, 1 base at V and 7 bases at J, with 13 bases in the middle. Germline V CDR1 and CDR2: MNHNS, SASEGT. This CDR3 is 15 amino acids long.

This chain links TRBV4-2 with TRBJ1-1; 7 bases are shared with TRBD1. The CDR3 is 20 amino acids. Germline assignment: CDR1 LGHNA and CDR2 YNFKEQ. V lost 2 bases and J lost 4; bases outside the gene matches: 22. In DNA, the CDR3 is TGTGCCAGCAGCCAACTAAGACAGGCAGGTGACAGGGATGGGGGCACTGAAGCTTTCTTT. Translated: CASSQLRQAGDRDGGTEAFF.

The rearrangement joins TRBV4-2 to TRBJ2-5; TRBD2 agrees at 7 bases. Trimming cost V 4 bases and J 5 bases; bases outside gene matches: 13. Germline V gene data show CDR1 as LGHNA and CDR2 as YNFKEQ. There are 16 residues in the CDR3. CDR3 in amino acids: CASSPGGGSSVETQYF. DNA of the CDR3: TGTGCCAGCAGCCCCGGTGGCGGGAGCAGTGTGGAGACCCAGTACTTC.

V is TRBV6-2 or TRBV6-3 and J is TRBJ2-5; 7 nucleotides match TRBD2. This CDR3 has 14 residues. Trimming took 0 bases from V and 4 from J; bases not matched to a gene: 2. Germline-derived CDR1 and CDR2 are MNHEY and SVGEGT. In nucleotides, the CDR3 is TGTGCCAGCAGTTACTCTACGGGGGGAGAGACCCAGTACTTC. Amino acids: CASSYSTGGETQYF.

V and J are TRBV29-1 and TRBJ1-1; tentatively, D is TRBD1 (5 bases). The V and J ends lost 6 bases and 6 bases respectively, with 20 bases between them. CDR1 SQVTM and CDR2 ANQGSEA come from the germline V gene. The CDR3 length is 14 residues. This CDR3 reads CSVGPTVHEPEAFF. The CDR3 nucleotides read TGCAGCGTGGGGCCGACAGTGCACGAACCTGAAGCTTTCTTT.

The J gene is TRBJ2-3, the V gene TRBV28, with D tentatively TRBD1 or TRBD2 (6 bases each). The CDR3 runs 12 residues. Germline loops: CDR1 MDHEN, CDR2 SYDVKM. This CDR3 is CTTGTSTDTQYF. The CDR3, as DNA: TGTACAACAGGGACTAGCACAGATACGCAGTATTTT. Combining the CDR3 with reference TRBV28 and TRBJ2-3 gives the whole variable domain DVKVTQSSRYLVKRTGEKVFLECVQDMDHENMFWYRQDPGLGLRLIYFSYDVKMKEKGDIPEGYSVSREKKERFSLILESASTNQTSMYLCTTGTSTDTQYFGPGTRLTVL.

The chain joins TRBV3-1 (or the pseudogene TRBV3-2) to TRBJ2-2; D is perhaps TRBD1 (5 bases). This CDR3 has 17 amino acids. Germline-derived CDR1 and CDR2 are LGHDT and YNNKEL (reference sequence). V was pared by 4 bases and J by 0 bases, with 15 bases between. The DNA for the CDR3 is TGTGCCAGCAGCCTCCTTGGTTGGGGCGCGAACACCGGGGAGCTGTTTTTT. Translation gives CASSLLGWGANTGELFF.

The chain carries TRBV9 and TRBJ2-5; the match to TRBD2 covers 8 bases. Unmatched junction bases numbered 8, after V lost 2 bases and J lost 5 bases. The CDR3 loop spans 15 amino acids. Germline CDR1 and CDR2: SGDLS and YYNGEE. Written as DNA, the CDR3 is TGTGCCAGCAGCGTTGCGGGAGGCTTAGGGGAGACCCAGTACTTC. It yields the protein CASSVAGGLGETQYF.

This chain connects TRBV4-1 to TRBJ1-1, with a tentative D call TRBD1 (5 bases). Between the trimmed V and J ends, which lost 4 bases and 1 base, there was a span of 7 bases. Germline V gives CDR1 MGHRA, CDR2 YSYEKL. The CDR3 is made up of 13 amino acids. DNA for the CDR3: TGCGCCAGCAGCCTGACAGCGAACACTGAAGCTTTCTTT. It encodes CASSLTANTEAFF.

In regard to this clone: Other DNA variants within this sample encode the same CDR3. The chain carries TRBV3-1 (or the pseudogene TRBV3-2) and TRBJ2-7, with D perhaps being TRBD1 or TRBD2 (5 bases each). Germline CDR1 reads LGHDT; CDR2 reads YNNKEL (reference sequence). The CDR3 sequence is 12 residues long. Trimming shortened V by 4 bases and J by 3 bases, and 7 bases separated the two germline ends. The CDR3 spells CASSPGGYEQYF. As DNA, the CDR3 is TGTGCCAGCAGCCCTGGGGGCTACGAGCAGTACTTC.

This CDR3 is CASSLQTMNTEAFF. The CDR3 DNA sequence: TGTGCCAGCAGCTTACAGACTATGAACACTGAAGCTTTCTTT. V is TRBV7-9 and J is TRBJ1-1; D gene ambiguous. CDR1 is SEHNR and CDR2 is FQNEAQ in the germline V gene (reference sequence). This CDR3 is built from 14 residues. The ends were cut back, 2 bases at V and 0 bases at J, with 7 bases in the middle.

The CDR3 spells CAWSLGQGGRYEQYF. The CDR3 region has the DNA TGTGCCTGGAGTTTAGGACAGGGCGGTCGATACGAGCAGTACTTC. The chain couples TRBV30 to TRBJ2-7; 8 nucleotides align to TRBD1. In germline, CDR1 is GTSNPN, CDR2 SVGIG (reference sequence). V lost 2 bases to trimming and J lost 4 bases; unmatched junction nucleotides: 10. This CDR3 is built from 15 residues.

This clone was picked up one time. The rearrangement joins TRBV19 to TRBJ2-2, with a possible D match to TRBD2 (5 bases). CDR1 and CDR2 from the germline V gene are LNHDA and SQIVND (reference sequence). V dropped 7 bases and J dropped 7 bases, with 13 bases sitting between them. This CDR3 region has 13 residues. Here the CDR3 reads CASNRGSIGELFF. The CDR3 nucleotides are TGTGCCAGTAACCGAGGGTCTATCGGGGAGCTGTTTTTT.

V usage is TRBV10-3 and J usage is TRBJ1-1; perhaps TRBD1 as D (5 bases). The germline V gene encodes CDR1 ENHRY and CDR2 SYGVKD. V was clipped by 5 bases and J by 2 bases, with 12 bases between them. The CDR3 length is 14 residues. DNA for the CDR3: TGTGCCATCAGTTCCGGGACCTCCAACACTGAAGCTTTCTTT. Its protein product is CAISSGTSNTEAFF.

The chain combines TRBV7-9 with TRBJ2-7; D possibly corresponds to TRBD1 (6 bases). Germline CDR1 is SEHNR and CDR2 is FQNEAQ (reference sequence). V lost 1 base and J 6 bases, leaving 16 bases between the germline ends. This CDR3 has 15 amino acids. CDR3 amino acids: CASSLVGGKDGEQYF. CDR3 nucleotide sequence: TGTGCCAGCAGCTTAGTAGGGGGAAAGGATGGCGAGCAGTACTTC.

The chain couples TRBV28 to TRBJ1-1; unclear D gene. The V and J ends lost 1 base and 8 bases respectively, with 8 bases between them. Germline CDR1 MDHEN, CDR2 SYDVKM. The CDR3 runs to 12 residues. CDR3 residues: CASSLSEIEAFF. The CDR3 nucleotides read TGTGCCAGCAGTTTATCGGAGATAGAAGCTTTCTTT.

The chain is built from TRBV10-2 and TRBJ2-1, with TRBD2 identical over 14 bases. There are 15 residues in the CDR3. Trimming at V came to 6 bases and at J to 8 bases, leaving 6 bases not matched to a gene. Germline values: CDR1 WSHSY, CDR2 SAAADI. The CDR3 protein is CASRSGTSGSDEQFF. The CDR3 bases are TGCGCCAGCAGGAGTGGGACTAGCGGGAGCGATGAGCAGTTCTTC.

V is TRBV28 and J is TRBJ1-5; D unresolved. Germline loops: CDR1 MDHEN, CDR2 SYDVKM. This CDR3 is built from 13 residues. Trimming removed 1 base from V and 6 bases from J, with 7 bases in between. As DNA, the CDR3 is TGTGCCAGCAGTTTATTTCGGATTCAGCCCCAGCATTTT. The encoded protein is CASSLFRIQPQHF.

V is TRBV28 and J is TRBJ2-1, with D tentatively TRBD1 or TRBD2 (5 bases each). Trimming left V 7 bases short and J 3 bases short, with 16 bases between. The germline V gene encodes CDR1 MDHEN and CDR2 SYDVKM. The CDR3 is 15 amino acids. The CDR3 here is CASTQGPPDYNEQFF. The CDR3 region has the DNA TGTGCCAGCACCCAGGGACCACCCGACTACAATGAGCAGTTCTTC. The full variable domain, its missing parts supplied by reference TRBV28 and TRBJ2-1, is DVKVTQSSRYLVKRTGEKVFLECVQDMDHENMFWYRQDPGLGLRLIYFSYDVKMKEKGDIPEGYSVSREKKERFSLILESASTNQTSMYLCASTQGPPDYNEQFFGPGTRLTVL.

The rearrangement links TRBV19 to TRBJ2-6, with D perhaps assigned TRBD1 or TRBD2 (6 bases each). Germline V gene sequence: CDR1 LNHDA, CDR2 SQIVND (reference sequence). Trimming removed 6 bases at V and 1 base at J, with 19 bases between. CDR3 length: 18 amino acids. The CDR3 loop is CASSPAGRGASGANVLTF. The CDR3 DNA sequence: TGTGCCAGTAGCCCAGCGGGCAGGGGAGCTTCTGGGGCCAACGTCCTGACTTTC. Drawing the rest from reference TRBV19 and TRBJ2-6, the complete variable domain is DGGITQSPKYLFRKEGQNVTLSCEQNLNHDAMYWYRQDPGQGLRLIYYSQIVNDFQKGDIAEGYSVSREKKESFPLTVTSAQKNPTAFYLCASSPAGRGASGANVLTFGAGSRLTVL.

The rearrangement uses TRBV19 and TRBJ1-3; D call uncertain. V lost 8 bases, J lost 0 bases, and 14 bases lay in between. The CDR3 has 15 amino acids. CDR1 is LNHDA and CDR2 is SQIVND in the germline V gene (reference sequence). This CDR3 is CASSAGPISGNTIYF. In nucleotides, the CDR3 is TGTGCCAGTTCCGCTGGACCGATCTCTGGAAACACCATATATTTT.

The CDR3 reads CASSTTGRANWGYTF. CDR3 bases: TGTGCCAGCAGTACGACAGGCCGAGCAAACTGGGGCTACACCTTC. The chain is built from TRBV16 and TRBJ1-2; TRBD1 is a possible D gene (6 bases). The CDR3 is 15 residues long. Trimming stripped 6 bases from V and 8 bases from J, with 22 bases between. Per germline, CDR1 KGHSY and CDR2 FQNENV.

About this clone: The sample holds other DNA sequences that translate to the same CDR3. The chain combines TRBV28 with TRBJ1-3, with D unresolved. CDR1 is MDHEN, CDR2 SYDVKM, per germline. V gave up 6 bases and J gave up 4 bases, with 7 bases separating them. This CDR3 spans 12 amino acids. CDR3 region: CASSLRGNTIYF. DNA of the CDR3: TGTGCCAGCAGCCTACGGGGAAACACCATATATTTT.

CDR3 sequence: CASSQEGTGERANTEAFF. CDR3 DNA: TGTGCCAGCAGCCAAGAGGGGACAGGGGAGCGGGCGAACACTGAAGCTTTCTTT. The chain employs TRBV14 and TRBJ1-1; 10 bases line up with TRBD1. Unmatched junction bases numbered 8, after V lost 0 bases and J lost 1 base. The CDR3 runs 18 residues. Germline loops: CDR1 SGHDN, CDR2 FVKESK.

The V and J genes are TRBV19 and TRBJ2-3, with 14 nucleotides matching TRBD2. Trimming removed 4 bases from V and 2 bases from J; junction bases left unmatched: 5. The CDR3 sequence is 17 residues long. CDR1 and CDR2 from the germline V gene are LNHDA and SQIVND (reference sequence). Written as DNA, the CDR3 is TGTGCCAGTAGTACCCGGACTAGCGGGGGGCTCACAGATACGCAGTATTTT. Protein sequence: CASSTRTSGGLTDTQYF.

This chain connects TRBV7-8 to TRBJ2-3; D is perhaps TRBD1 (6 bases). Germline CDR1 reads SGHVS; CDR2 reads FQNEAQ. The CDR3 is 15 amino acids. V was trimmed by 4 bases and J by 2 bases, leaving 13 bases between them. In DNA form, the CDR3 reads TGTGCCAGCAGCTGGGGACACTCGCCCACAGATACGCAGTATTTT. Protein sequence: CASSWGHSPTDTQYF.

The rearrangement uses TRBV28 and TRBJ1-3; D is unclear. The V end was cut by 8 bases, the J end by 3 bases, with 5 bases between. CDR1 and CDR2 from the germline V gene are MDHEN and SYDVKM. There are 11 residues in the CDR3. The CDR3 DNA reads as TGTGCCAGCGATAGTGGAAACACCATATATTTT. This gives the protein CASDSGNTIYF.

V and J are TRBV11-2 and TRBJ1-1; D ambiguous. Germline CDR1 reads SGHAT; CDR2 reads FQNNGV. The CDR3 runs 11 residues. Trimming took off 3 bases at V and 7 bases at J, with 6 bases between the two ends. The CDR3 DNA sequence: TGTGCCAGCAGCTTGAGTGATGAAGCTTTCTTT. Its protein product is CASSLSDEAFF.

The chain recombines TRBV28 with TRBJ2-7; D gene ambiguous. Trimming took 10 bases from V and 2 from J, leaving 6 bases between them. The length of the CDR3 is 10 residues. CDR1 is MDHEN and CDR2 is SYDVKM in the germline V gene. CDR3 loop: CATLAYEQYF. For the CDR3, the DNA is TGTGCCACTTTAGCCTACGAGCAGTACTTC.